This T cell receptor beta chain comes out of a study of glioma-infiltrating T cells after dendritic cell vaccination. TCRB CDR3 was amplified from 2 ug genomic DNA or less. The assay was immunoSEQ multiplex PCR, and TCRdb's table has in-frame clones only and misses some. The sample holds roughly 100,000 clones; roughly 79% are singletons and the top ten take about 12%. V was pared by 3 bases and J by 6 bases, with 14 bases between. This CDR3 spans 14 amino acids. The germline V gene has CDR1 KGHSH and CDR2 LQKENI. This chain joins TRBV18 and TRBJ1-2; D gene ambiguous. The sequence derives from a human donor with glioblastoma. The source was blood, collected before dendritic cell vaccination. Here the CDR3 DNA reads TGTGCCAGCTCACCGAGCCGACGGGAAGATGGCTACACCTTC. This translates into CASSPSRREDGYTF.